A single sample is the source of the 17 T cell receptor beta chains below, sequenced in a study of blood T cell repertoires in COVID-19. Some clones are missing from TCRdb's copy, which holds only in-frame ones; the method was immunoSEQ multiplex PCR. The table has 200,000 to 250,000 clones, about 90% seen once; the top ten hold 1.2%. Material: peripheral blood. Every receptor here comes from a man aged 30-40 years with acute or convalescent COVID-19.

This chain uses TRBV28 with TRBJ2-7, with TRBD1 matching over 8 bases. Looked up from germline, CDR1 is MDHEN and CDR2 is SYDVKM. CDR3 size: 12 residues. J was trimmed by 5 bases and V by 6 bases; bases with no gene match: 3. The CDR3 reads CASRTTGDEQYF. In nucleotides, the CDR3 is TGTGCCAGCAGGACGACAGGGGACGAGCAGTACTTC.

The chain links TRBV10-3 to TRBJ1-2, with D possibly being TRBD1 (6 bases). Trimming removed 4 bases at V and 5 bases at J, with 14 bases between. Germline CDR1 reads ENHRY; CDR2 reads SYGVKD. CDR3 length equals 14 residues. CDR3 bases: TGTGCCATCAGTGGGGCCGGGACACCGTATGGCTACACCTTC. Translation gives CAISGAGTPYGYTF.

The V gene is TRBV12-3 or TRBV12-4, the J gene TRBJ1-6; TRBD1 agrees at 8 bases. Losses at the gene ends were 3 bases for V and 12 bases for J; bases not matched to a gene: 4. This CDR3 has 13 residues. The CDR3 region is CASSFGQGEPLHF. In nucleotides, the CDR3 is TGTGCCAGCAGTTTCGGACAGGGAGAACCCCTCCACTTT.

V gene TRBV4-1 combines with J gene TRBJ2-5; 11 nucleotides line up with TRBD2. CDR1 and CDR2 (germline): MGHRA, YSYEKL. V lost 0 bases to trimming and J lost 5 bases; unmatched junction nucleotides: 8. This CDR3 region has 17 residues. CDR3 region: CASSQDHVAGGPETQYF. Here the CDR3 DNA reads TGCGCCAGCAGCCAAGATCACGTAGCGGGGGGGCCCGAGACCCAGTACTTC.

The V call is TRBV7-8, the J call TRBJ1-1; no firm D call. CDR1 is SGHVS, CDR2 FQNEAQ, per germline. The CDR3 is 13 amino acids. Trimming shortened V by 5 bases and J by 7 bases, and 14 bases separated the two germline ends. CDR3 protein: CASSPRTTHEAFF. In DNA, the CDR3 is TGTGCCAGCAGCCCGAGGACTACCCATGAAGCTTTCTTT.

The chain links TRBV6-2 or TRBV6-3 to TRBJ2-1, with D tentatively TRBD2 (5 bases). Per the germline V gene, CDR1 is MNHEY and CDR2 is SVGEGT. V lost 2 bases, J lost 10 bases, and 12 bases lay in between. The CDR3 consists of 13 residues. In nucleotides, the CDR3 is TGTGCCAGCAGTTACCGAAGGACGGGAGAGCAGTTCTTC. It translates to CASSYRRTGEQFF.

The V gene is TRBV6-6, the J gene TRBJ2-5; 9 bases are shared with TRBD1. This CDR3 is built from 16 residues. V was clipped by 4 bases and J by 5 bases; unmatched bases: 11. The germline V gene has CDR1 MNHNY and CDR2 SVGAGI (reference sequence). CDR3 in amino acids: CASSSNFRQGGETQYF. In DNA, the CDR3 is TGTGCCAGCAGTTCCAACTTTAGACAGGGGGGGGAGACCCAGTACTTC.

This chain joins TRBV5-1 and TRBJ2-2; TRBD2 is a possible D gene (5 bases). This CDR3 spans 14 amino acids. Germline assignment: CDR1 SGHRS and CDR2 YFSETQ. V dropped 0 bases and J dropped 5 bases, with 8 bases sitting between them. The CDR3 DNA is TGCGCCAGCAGCTTGGTCCCGGGGACCGGGGAGCTGTTTTTT. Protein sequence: CASSLVPGTGELFF.

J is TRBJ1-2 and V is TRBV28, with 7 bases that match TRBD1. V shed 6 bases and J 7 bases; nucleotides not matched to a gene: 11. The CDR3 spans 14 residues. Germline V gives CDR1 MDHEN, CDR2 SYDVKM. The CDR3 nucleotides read TGTGCCAGCAGGATGACAGGGCGGGTGGGTGGCTACACCTTC. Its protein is CASRMTGRVGGYTF.

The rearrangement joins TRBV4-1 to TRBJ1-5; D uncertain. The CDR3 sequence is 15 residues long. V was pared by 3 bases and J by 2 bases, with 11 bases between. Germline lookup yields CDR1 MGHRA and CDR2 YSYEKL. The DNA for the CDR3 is TGCGCCAGCAGCCACCAGGCCATAGGCAATCAGCCCCAGCATTTT. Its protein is CASSHQAIGNQPQHF.

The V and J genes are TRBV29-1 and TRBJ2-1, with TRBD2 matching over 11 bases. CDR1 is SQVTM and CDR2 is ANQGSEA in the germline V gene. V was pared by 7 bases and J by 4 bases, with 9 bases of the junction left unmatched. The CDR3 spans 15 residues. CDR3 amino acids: CSARPRLAGYNEQFF. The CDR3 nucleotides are TGCAGCGCCCGACCTAGACTAGCGGGGTACAATGAGCAGTTCTTC.

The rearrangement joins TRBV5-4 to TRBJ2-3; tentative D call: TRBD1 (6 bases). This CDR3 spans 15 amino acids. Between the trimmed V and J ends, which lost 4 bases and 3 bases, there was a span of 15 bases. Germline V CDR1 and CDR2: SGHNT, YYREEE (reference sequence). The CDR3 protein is CASSQPGQLTDTQYF. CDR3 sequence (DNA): TGTGCCAGCAGCCAACCGGGACAACTAACAGATACGCAGTATTTT.

The CDR3 DNA is TGTGCCAGCAGCCAGGGACAGAGGACTAGCTACACCTTC. Its protein is CASSQGQRTSYTF. This chain links TRBV5-5 with TRBJ1-2; 7 positions agree with TRBD1. The CDR3 covers 13 residues. The V segment lost 4 bases and the J segment 9 bases; nucleotides outside the gene matches: 9. Germline V gene data show CDR1 as SGHKS and CDR2 as YYEKEE (reference sequence).

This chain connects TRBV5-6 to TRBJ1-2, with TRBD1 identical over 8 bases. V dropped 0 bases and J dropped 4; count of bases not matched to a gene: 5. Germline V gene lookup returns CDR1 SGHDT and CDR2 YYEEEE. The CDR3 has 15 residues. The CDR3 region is CASSLGQGAGYGYTF. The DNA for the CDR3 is TGTGCCAGCAGCTTGGGTCAGGGGGCCGGCTATGGCTACACCTTC.

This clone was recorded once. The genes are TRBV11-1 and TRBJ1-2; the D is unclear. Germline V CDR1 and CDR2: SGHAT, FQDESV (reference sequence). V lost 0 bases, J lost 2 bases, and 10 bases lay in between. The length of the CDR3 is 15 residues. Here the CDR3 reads CASSLALSRNYGYTF. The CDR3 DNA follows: TGTGCCAGCAGCTTAGCGCTAAGCAGGAACTATGGCTACACCTTC.

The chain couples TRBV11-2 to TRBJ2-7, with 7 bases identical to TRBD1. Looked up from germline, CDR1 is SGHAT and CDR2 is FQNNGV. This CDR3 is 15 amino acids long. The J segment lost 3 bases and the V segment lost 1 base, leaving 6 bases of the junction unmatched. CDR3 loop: CASSLVPQGFYEQYF. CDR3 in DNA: TGTGCCAGCAGCTTAGTCCCACAGGGGTTCTACGAGCAGTACTTC.

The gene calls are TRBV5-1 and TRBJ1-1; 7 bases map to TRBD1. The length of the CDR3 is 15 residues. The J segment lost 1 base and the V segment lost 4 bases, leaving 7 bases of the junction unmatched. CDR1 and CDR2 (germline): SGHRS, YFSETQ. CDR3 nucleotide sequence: TGCGCCAGCAGCCACCAAACAGGGGCGAACACTGAAGCTTTCTTT. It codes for CASSHQTGANTEAFF.